This TCR beta chain was recorded in a study of human T cells and chemical hapten exposure. Time point reported: pre-sensitization, week 0. Documented treatment: therapeutic diphenylcyclopropenone sensitization with weekly scalp DPC. Every donor had alopecia and was 18 to 70 years old; all were suitable for DPC. This clonotype appeared a few times. TCRdb called the RACE reads again in MiXCR, with one record for every CDR3 protein. The sample lists around 260,000 distinct CDR3 sequences, 7.5% to 9% seen once, with roughly 2.5% in the top ten. This CDR3 has 14 amino acids. V dropped 7 bases and J dropped 2 bases, with 11 bases sitting between them. From germline, CDR1 is MNHEY and CDR2 SVGEGT.

The TCR originated in a woman between 35 and 50 years old with alopecia areata. Some clones in this sample may be carry-over from other donors' samples. The sequences come from whole blood, collected in connection with sensitization to the hapten diphenylcyclopropenone (DPC). The chain links TRBV6-2 or TRBV6-3 to TRBJ2-2; D call uncertain. The CDR3 sequence is CASKKEANTGELFF. As DNA, the CDR3 is TGTGCCAGCAAAAAAGAAGCCAACACCGGGGAGCTGTTTTTT.